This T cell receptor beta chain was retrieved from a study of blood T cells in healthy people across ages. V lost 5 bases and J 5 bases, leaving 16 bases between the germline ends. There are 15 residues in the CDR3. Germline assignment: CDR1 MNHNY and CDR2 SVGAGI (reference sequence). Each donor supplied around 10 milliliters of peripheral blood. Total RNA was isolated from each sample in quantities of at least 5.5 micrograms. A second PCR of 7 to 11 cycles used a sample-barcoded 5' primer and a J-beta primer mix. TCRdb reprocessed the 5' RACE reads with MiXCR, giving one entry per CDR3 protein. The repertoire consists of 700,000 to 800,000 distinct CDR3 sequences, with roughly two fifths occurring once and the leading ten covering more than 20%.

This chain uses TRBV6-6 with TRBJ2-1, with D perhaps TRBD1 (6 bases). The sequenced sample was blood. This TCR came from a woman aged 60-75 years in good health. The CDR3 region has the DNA TGTGCCAGCAGTCTTGACGGACAGCTAAACAATGAGCAGTTCTTC. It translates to CASSLDGQLNNEQFF.